What follows is one TCR beta chain and its context. The antigen remains unidentified. Vbeta (60) and Jbeta (13) primers were used in the PCR. The data were produced by immunoSEQ multiplex PCR, yet TCRdb's version contains in-frame clones alone and is incomplete. The top ten clones hold over 1.5% of a sample with about 190,000 clones, over 70% of them seen once. V lost 8 bases to trimming and J lost 4 bases; unmatched junction nucleotides: 17. This CDR3 is 20 amino acids long. Germline CDR1 and CDR2: SNHLY and FYNNEI. The sample belongs to a study of cytomegalovirus exposure and HLA in healthy donors. Study-wide points: Reports showed the classifier diagnosing cytomegalovirus status with high specificity and sensitivity. Cytomegalovirus-associated TCR beta chains were listed, numbering some 180. By HLA locus, TCR association rates varied in a later analysis, with DRB1 showing the most and HLA-C the fewest. With later analysis, a missense DCLRE1C variant became linked to TCR beta V- and J-gene trimming.

The chain recombines TRBV2 with TRBJ2-4, with 16 bases that match TRBD2. Sequences were obtained from PBMCs. This sequence originates from a man aged 35-49 years in good health and CMV-seropositive. The DNA of the CDR3 is TGTGCCAGCTTACTCCCGGGACTAGCGGGAGGGCCCTCGGGGAAAAACATTCAGTACTTC. It yields the protein CASLLPGLAGGPSGKNIQYF.